The 16 T cell receptor beta chains listed next were all sequenced from one sample in a study of cytotoxic CD8 clonotypes in ibrutinib-treated CLL. Generated by immunoSEQ multiplex PCR, the TCRdb table keeps only in-frame clones and is missing some. The sample includes some 120,000 clones, 84% of them seen just once. Specimen: PBMCs, collected after 24 months of ibrutinib treatment. Source of these receptors: a human donor with chronic lymphocytic leukemia.

The chain has TRBV12-5 and TRBJ2-5; 7 bases map to TRBD2. Germline CDR1 LGHNT, CDR2 FRNRAP. V lost 6 bases and J lost 4; bases outside the gene matches: 8. This CDR3 contains 14 residues. CDR3 nucleotides: TGTGCTAGTGGCTCAGCTAGCGGAGGAGAGACCCAGTACTTC. It codes for CASGSASGGETQYF.

The chain employs TRBV2 and TRBJ1-1; TRBD1 might be the D (5 bases). The CDR3 extends over 17 amino acids. Germline CDR1 and CDR2: SNHLY and FYNNEI. Trimming left V 4 bases short and J 1 base short, with 19 bases between. The chain's CDR3 is CASSGFPPSGGNTEAFF. For the CDR3, the DNA is TGTGCCAGCAGTGGGTTCCCCCCGAGCGGGGGGAACACTGAAGCTTTCTTT.

The chain recombines TRBV6-6 with TRBJ2-7; a possible D gene is TRBD1 (5 bases). The CDR3 contains 15 residues. V lost 0 bases and J lost 2, with 11 bases in between. Looked up from germline, CDR1 is MNHNY and CDR2 is SVGAGI (reference sequence). The CDR3 nucleotides are TGTGCCAGCAGTTACTCGTTTCTCAGGGCCTACGAGCAGTACTTC. It yields the protein CASSYSFLRAYEQYF.

The chain joins TRBV11-2 to TRBJ2-3, with a weak D call TRBD2 (6 bases). V was cut by 5 bases and J by 2 bases, with 17 bases left in between. Germline CDR1 and CDR2: SGHAT and FQNNGV. There are 16 residues in the CDR3. Written as DNA, the CDR3 is TGTGCCAGCAGCGTTACCGGGACTCTATACACAGATACGCAGTATTTT. Residues: CASSVTGTLYTDTQYF.

CDR3 sequence reads: CAVLGTAYGYGYTF. The CDR3 DNA is TGTGCCGTCCTCGGGACAGCCTATGGCTATGGCTACACCTTC. The genes are TRBV10-3 and TRBJ1-2; 7 nucleotides agree with TRBD1. Germline V lookup: CDR1 ENHRY, CDR2 SYGVKD. This CDR3 comprises 14 residues. Unmatched junction bases numbered 13, after V lost 11 bases and J lost 4 bases.

The CDR3 DNA reads as TGTGCCAGCAGCCCTGCCTTGATGAACACTGAAGCTTTCTTT. It is translated as CASSPALMNTEAFF. The gene calls are TRBV7-2 and TRBJ1-1; D is undetermined. V was pared by 5 bases and J by 0 bases, with 10 bases between. Germline CDR1 and CDR2: SGHTA and FQGNSA. The CDR3 sequence is 14 residues long.

V gene TRBV7-2 combines with J gene TRBJ1-2, with a possible D match to TRBD1 (5 bases). Germline assignment: CDR1 SGHTA and CDR2 FQGNSA. The V gene lost 1 base and the J gene lost 8 bases, with 14 bases spanning the gap. This CDR3 is 14 amino acids long. The CDR3 is CASSLGGAEGGYTF. CDR3 sequence (DNA): TGTGCCAGCAGCTTAGGAGGGGCCGAGGGGGGCTACACCTTC.

The V call is TRBV11-2, the J call TRBJ2-7; D perhaps matches TRBD1 (6 bases). This CDR3 region has 17 residues. Between the trimmed V and J ends, which lost 3 bases and 0 bases, there was a span of 18 bases. The germline V gene encodes CDR1 SGHAT and CDR2 FQNNGV. CDR3 sequence: CASSFHALGGASYEQYF. DNA for the CDR3: TGTGCCAGCAGCTTCCACGCCCTAGGGGGTGCCTCCTACGAGCAGTACTTC.

V and J are TRBV5-1 and TRBJ2-1; 7 bases map to TRBD2. CDR3 size: 15 residues. Per the germline V gene, CDR1 is SGHRS and CDR2 is YFSETQ. V trimming: 2 bases; J trimming: 0 bases; junction bases outside the gene matches: 2. The CDR3 DNA reads TGCGCCAGCAGCTTAGCGGGGAGCTCCTACAATGAGCAGTTCTTC. Translating it yields CASSLAGSSYNEQFF.

The gene calls are TRBV6-5 and TRBJ2-2; a weak D match, TRBD1 (6 bases). Trimming took off 7 bases at V and 9 bases at J, with 15 bases between the two ends. CDR3 length: 13 amino acids. Germline assignment: CDR1 MNHEY and CDR2 SVGAGI. For the CDR3, the DNA is TGTGCCAGCAAGGCACAGGGCAAACGGGAGCTGTTTTTT. Amino acid sequence: CASKAQGKRELFF.

The V and J genes are TRBV4-3 and TRBJ2-4; D is uncertain. The germline V and J ends were trimmed by 0 bases and 13 bases, with 13 bases remaining between them. The CDR3 covers 13 residues. Germline V gene lookup returns CDR1 LGHNA and CDR2 YSLEER. CDR3 in amino acids: CASSQDLGFRQYF. DNA for the CDR3: TGCGCCAGCAGCCAAGATTTAGGGTTCAGGCAGTACTTC.

This chain connects TRBV5-1 to TRBJ2-5; the match to TRBD2 covers 12 bases. The CDR3 has 18 amino acids. V was clipped by 4 bases and J by 1 base; unmatched bases: 11. CDR1 SGHRS and CDR2 YFSETQ come from the germline V gene. The chain's CDR3 is CASSQNPGLAGTQETQYF. CDR3 bases: TGCGCCAGCAGCCAGAACCCCGGACTAGCGGGGACCCAAGAGACCCAGTACTTC.

A single count supports this clone. The rearrangement joins TRBV6-5 to TRBJ1-2, with 7 bases identical to TRBD1. The germline CDR1 and CDR2 sequences are MNHEY and SVGAGI. The CDR3 extends over 13 amino acids. V shed 6 bases, J shed 7 bases, and the junction held 8 bases outside the gene matches. The CDR3 spells CASRRQGSSGYTF. DNA of the CDR3: TGTGCCAGCAGAAGACAGGGTTCGAGTGGCTACACCTTC.

The chain is built from TRBV7-9 and TRBJ2-4, with D perhaps assigned TRBD1 or TRBD2 (6 bases each). CDR3 length equals 17 residues. Looked up from germline, CDR1 is SEHNR and CDR2 is FQNEAQ (reference sequence). V was shortened by 1 base and J by 1 base, with 14 bases between the two germline ends. This chain's CDR3 is CASSLGGAGGAKNIQYF. In DNA, the CDR3 is TGTGCCAGCAGCTTAGGGGGGGCCGGAGGGGCCAAAAACATTCAGTACTTC.

The rearrangement links TRBV27 to TRBJ2-7; D is possibly TRBD1 (5 bases). The CDR3 loop spans 14 amino acids. V was pared by 5 bases and J by 1 base, with 12 bases between. Germline CDR1 MNHEY, CDR2 SMNVEV (reference sequence). CDR3 coding DNA: TGTGCCAGCAGTCCCCGGACACCATCCTACGAGCAGTACTTC. Translation: CASSPRTPSYEQYF.

This clone showed up just once. The chain carries TRBV21-1 and TRBJ2-7; the DNA was not used to check the table's D call, TRBD2. TRBV21-1 counts as a pseudogene. This CDR3 region has 12 residues. The chain's CDR3 is CASSPVSYEQYF. The CDR3 DNA reads as TGTGCCAGCAGCCCGGTCTCCTACGAGCAGTACTTC.